Following are 25 T cell receptor beta chains from one sample sequenced in a study of T cell changes during pregnancy in multiple sclerosis. Here immunoSEQ multiplex PCR was the method, and the copy in TCRdb shows in-frame clones only, minus some. The table lists approximately 50,000 clones, 80% to 95% of them singletons. The sample here was peripheral blood, taken in the third trimester of pregnancy. The source of these receptors is a female donor in good health, enrolled as a control in a pregnancy study.

The rearrangement links TRBV11-2 to TRBJ2-3, with 12 bases matching TRBD2. The germline V gene has CDR1 SGHAT and CDR2 FQNNGV. This CDR3 is 20 amino acids long. Trimming removed 0 bases from V and 2 bases from J; junction bases left unmatched: 12. For the CDR3, the DNA is TGTGCCAGCAGCTTAGAGTCCGCAATTGGACTAGCGGGGACCACAGATACGCAGTATTTT. This gives the protein CASSLESAIGLAGTTDTQYF.

The CDR3 DNA follows: TGCAGCGTTGAGAGTATAGGGGGAGAGACCCAGTACTTC. Encoded protein: CSVESIGGETQYF. The chain carries TRBV29-1 and TRBJ2-5, with D perhaps matching TRBD1 (6 bases). V lost 3 bases to trimming and J lost 4 bases, with 12 bases between them. The CDR3 totals 13 residues. CDR1 is SQVTM, CDR2 ANQGSEA, per germline.

J is TRBJ2-7 and V is TRBV6-1, with 7 nucleotides matching TRBD2. The V gene's germline CDR1 is MNHNS and CDR2 SASEGT. V gave up 5 bases and J gave up 2 bases; unmatched junction bases: 6. CDR3 size: 14 residues. CDR3 sequence (DNA): TGTGCCAGCAGTCGGCTAGCGGTCGCCTACGAGCAGTACTTC. Its protein product is CASSRLAVAYEQYF.

V usage is TRBV7-2 and J usage is TRBJ1-2, with D unclear. Germline CDR1 and CDR2: SGHTA and FQGNSA. The CDR3 consists of 14 residues. Trimming left V 1 base short and J 8 bases short, with 14 bases between. In DNA, the CDR3 is TGTGCCAGCAGCTTAGGAGGTGAAGGAGACGGCTACACCTTC. Its translation is CASSLGGEGDGYTF. The full variable domain, with the rest looked up from reference TRBV7-2 and TRBJ1-2, is GAGVSQSPSNKVTEKGKDVELRCDPISGHTALYWYRQSLGQGLEFLIYFQGNSAPDKSGLPSDRFSAERTGGSVSTLTIQRTQQEDSAVYLCASSLGGEGDGYTFGSGTRLTVV.

The sample holds a few counts of this clone. J is TRBJ1-1 and V is TRBV9; 8 nucleotides agree with TRBD1. The CDR3 consists of 13 residues. With 3 bases clipped from V and 7 bases from J, the junction kept 5 bases outside the gene matches. Germline CDR1 and CDR2: SGDLS and YYNGEE. The CDR3 protein is CASSGGQALEAFF. CDR3 in DNA: TGTGCCAGCAGCGGGGGACAGGCGCTTGAAGCTTTCTTT. Based on the CDR3 plus reference TRBV9 and TRBJ1-1, the full variable domain is DSGVTQTPKHLITATGQRVTLRCSPRSGDLSVYWYQQSLDQGLQFLIQYYNGEERAKGNILERFSAQQFPDLHSELNLSSLELGDSALYFCASSGGQALEAFFGQGTRLTVV.

The rearrangement uses TRBV7-9 and TRBJ1-5; 8 bases are a match to TRBD1. Per germline, CDR1 SEHNR and CDR2 FQNEAQ (reference sequence). J gave up 5 bases and V 5 bases, and 14 bases lay outside the gene matches. This CDR3 contains 17 residues. CDR3 amino acids: CASSPYQGTGLDQPQHF. DNA of the CDR3: TGTGCCAGCAGCCCCTACCAGGGGACAGGTTTGGATCAGCCCCAGCATTTT.

CDR3 bases: TGTGCCAGCAGCAAAGTAGGACAGAGAAACCTAAGGTACAATGAGCAGTTCTTC. Residues: CASSKVGQRNLRYNEQFF. The J gene is TRBJ2-1, the V gene TRBV21-1; the table calls TRBD1, which could not be checked here. TRBV21-1 constitutes a pseudogene. CDR3 size: 18 residues.

The CDR3 coding sequence is TGTGCCTGGACCGAAGTGGGCAGGAACCTTTATGGCTACACCTTC. This encodes CAWTEVGRNLYGYTF. The chain recombines TRBV30 with TRBJ1-2; D unresolved. This CDR3 is 15 amino acids long. V lost 4 bases and J 5 bases, leaving 20 bases between the germline ends. The germline gives CDR1 GTSNPN, CDR2 SVGIG (reference sequence).

The chain combines TRBV5-1 with TRBJ1-1, with 7 bases matching TRBD1. This CDR3 region has 13 residues. Germline-derived CDR1 and CDR2 are SGHRS and YFSETQ. V trimming: 4 bases; J trimming: 6 bases; junction bases outside the gene matches: 6. This chain's CDR3 is CASSPGGSPEAFF. Written as DNA, the CDR3 is TGCGCCAGCAGCCCAGGGGGGAGCCCTGAAGCTTTCTTT.

This clone appeared a few times. The chain has TRBV12-5 and TRBJ2-5, with TRBD1 as a possible D gene (6 bases). Germline V CDR1 and CDR2: LGHNT, FRNRAP. CDR3 length equals 14 residues. V was cut by 5 bases and J by 5 bases, with 15 bases left in between. The CDR3: CASGQGITGETQYF. CDR3 in DNA: TGTGCTAGTGGTCAGGGGATAACGGGGGAGACCCAGTACTTC.

V and J are TRBV10-2 and TRBJ1-5; TRBD1 agrees at 8 bases. The germline V gene has CDR1 WSHSY and CDR2 SAAADI. This CDR3 is built from 15 residues. V was clipped by 10 bases and J by 5 bases; unmatched bases: 13. Written as DNA, the CDR3 is TGCGCCAACCCAGAGACATCACAGGGGGATCAGCCCCAGCATTTT. Its protein is CANPETSQGDQPQHF.

This clone was seen just once. J is TRBJ2-1 and V is TRBV10-3; 8 bases map to TRBD1. The CDR3 runs 15 residues. Germline CDR1 ENHRY, CDR2 SYGVKD. V gave up 0 bases and J gave up 7 bases; unmatched junction bases: 5. For the CDR3, the DNA is TGTGCCATCAGTGAGTCGAAGGACAGGGTGAATGAGCAGTTCTTC. Amino acids: CAISESKDRVNEQFF.

The chain recombines TRBV4-2 with TRBJ2-1; the match to TRBD1 covers 12 bases. The V and J ends lost 5 bases and 5 bases, in that order; junction bases with no gene match: 7. Germline loops: CDR1 LGHNA, CDR2 YNFKEQ. This CDR3 has 16 residues. This CDR3 reads CASSGAGQGADNEQFF. CDR3 nucleotide sequence: TGTGCCAGCAGCGGGGCGGGACAGGGGGCGGACAATGAGCAGTTCTTC.

This chain uses TRBV6-1 with TRBJ1-1; 7 bases map to TRBD1. Germline V gene sequence: CDR1 MNHNS, CDR2 SASEGT. CDR3 length: 18 residues. The V and J ends lost 2 bases and 5 bases, in that order; junction bases with no gene match: 17. CDR3 amino acids: CASSEWSDRVYGTTEAFF. The CDR3 bases are TGTGCCAGCAGTGAATGGAGTGACAGGGTATACGGGACGACTGAAGCTTTCTTT.

The rearrangement links TRBV27 to TRBJ2-1; 12 bases are shared with TRBD2. V gave up 6 bases and J gave up 7 bases; unmatched junction bases: 16. CDR1 is MNHEY and CDR2 is SMNVEV in the germline V gene (reference sequence). The CDR3 has 18 residues. The CDR3 bases are TGTGCCAGCAGCCGGGGGTCCCGACTAGCGGGAGTAATGAATGAGCAGTTCTTC. This sequence encodes CASSRGSRLAGVMNEQFF.

The V call is TRBV7-9, the J call TRBJ1-3; the D gene is possibly TRBD1 (6 bases). The length of the CDR3 is 15 residues. Trimming removed 5 bases at V and 5 bases at J, with 16 bases between. CDR1 is SEHNR, CDR2 FQNEAQ, per germline (reference sequence). The CDR3 loop reads CASSRFGGQRNTIYF. The CDR3, as DNA: TGTGCCAGCAGCAGATTCGGGGGGCAAAGAAACACCATATATTTT.

This chain joins TRBV11-3 and TRBJ1-4; possible D gene TRBD1, 5 bases. Trimming pared 0 bases from V and 7 bases from J, leaving 15 bases between. The CDR3 has 16 amino acids. CDR1 is SGHNT and CDR2 is YENEEA in the germline V gene. The CDR3 region is CASSLDDSGSGEKLFF. DNA for the CDR3: TGTGCCAGCAGCTTAGATGATTCAGGGTCGGGTGAAAAACTGTTTTTT.

J is TRBJ2-1 and V is TRBV5-1; TRBD2 aligns across 7 bases. V lost 4 bases and J lost 5; bases outside the gene matches: 15. The length of the CDR3 is 17 residues. Germline CDR1 is SGHRS and CDR2 is YFSETQ. The CDR3 region has the DNA TGCGCCAGCAGCCCGAACCTCCCGGGACTACTAGACAATGAGCAGTTCTTC. It specifies CASSPNLPGLLDNEQFF.

A remark on this clone: One end of the junction is discordant with germline, which a read error may explain. The V and J genes are TRBV20-1 and TRBJ2-1, with D maybe TRBD2 (6 bases). The germline V gene has CDR1 DFQATT and CDR2 SNEGSKA (reference sequence). This CDR3 spans 11 amino acids. The CDR3 is CSARLGTLLLF. Here the CDR3 DNA reads TGCAGTGCTAGACTCGGGACTCTGCTCCTCTTC.

The sample holds one count of this clone. The chain combines TRBV13 with TRBJ1-1; D may be TRBD1 (5 bases). CDR3 length: 14 amino acids. The germline V and J ends were trimmed by 5 bases and 4 bases, with 14 bases remaining between them. The germline V gene has CDR1 PRHDT and CDR2 FYEKMQ (reference sequence). The CDR3 nucleotides read TGTGCCAGCAGCAACGCGGGGGGGATCACTGAAGCTTTCTTT. Translated, it gives CASSNAGGITEAFF. Combining the CDR3 with reference TRBV13 and TRBJ1-1 gives the whole variable domain AAGVIQSPRHLIKEKRETATLKCYPIPRHDTVYWYQQGPGQDPQFLISFYEKMQSDKGSIPDRFSAQQFSDYHSELNMSSLELGDSALYFCASSNAGGITEAFFGQGTRLTVV.

V and J are TRBV19 and TRBJ2-3, with D hard to call. This CDR3 is built from 13 residues. Trimming pared 3 bases from V and 2 bases from J, leaving 6 bases between. Germline V CDR1 and CDR2: LNHDA, SQIVND (reference sequence). The CDR3 loop is CASSMANTDTQYF. CDR3 nucleotides: TGTGCCAGTAGTATGGCAAACACAGATACGCAGTATTTT.

V gene TRBV5-6 combines with J gene TRBJ2-7; TRBD2 agrees at 7 bases. The length of the CDR3 is 17 residues. Trimming at V came to 2 bases and at J to 2 bases, leaving 13 bases not matched to a gene. Germline V CDR1 and CDR2: SGHDT, YYEEEE. CDR3 amino acids: CASSFHRSGTNAYEQYF. The CDR3 DNA reads as TGTGCCAGCAGCTTTCATCGCAGCGGGACCAACGCCTACGAGCAGTACTTC.

V and J are TRBV2 and TRBJ2-2; 7 bases are a match to TRBD1. The V and J ends lost 6 bases and 6 bases, in that order; junction bases with no gene match: 13. CDR1 and CDR2 (germline): SNHLY, FYNNEI. CDR3 length: 16 residues. CDR3: CASRAPTNRGAGELFF. CDR3 nucleotide sequence: TGTGCCAGCAGGGCCCCCACCAACAGGGGCGCCGGGGAGCTGTTTTTT.

The rearrangement joins TRBV27 to TRBJ2-3; 11 nucleotides align to TRBD2. The CDR3 length is 16 residues. Germline-derived CDR1 and CDR2 are MNHEY and SMNVEV (reference sequence). V shed 6 bases and J 8 bases; nucleotides not matched to a gene: 13. The CDR3 DNA is TGTGCCAGCAGCCCCCCCGTCGGGCTAGCGGGGGGTACGCAGTATTTT. Translating it yields CASSPPVGLAGGTQYF.

The gene calls are TRBV11-2 and TRBJ2-7; D gene ambiguous. The germline V gene encodes CDR1 SGHAT and CDR2 FQNNGV. V was clipped by 0 bases and J by 2 bases, with 8 bases between them. The CDR3 length is 14 residues. The DNA of the CDR3 is TGTGCCAGCAGCTTAGATTTGGGCGCCTACGAGCAGTACTTC. This gives the protein CASSLDLGAYEQYF.